Listed here are 30 T cell receptor beta chains from one sample, sequenced in a study of T cells in narcolepsy. Sequenced by immunoSEQ multiplex PCR; TCRdb stores in-frame clones only, minus some. The sample yields 700 to 950 clones, 25% to 35% seen once. Their antigens are not known. Sequenced material: cultured CD8+ T cells from cerebrospinal fluid. The receptors were gathered from a human donor with narcolepsy.

By proportion, this clone is medium-sized. The chain couples TRBV30 to TRBJ1-1; TRBD1 matches at 8 bases. The germline CDR1 and CDR2 sequences are GTSNPN and SVGIG (reference sequence). This CDR3 region has 16 residues. After removal of 1 base from V and 5 bases from J, the junction contained 12 bases not matched to a gene. The CDR3 here is CAWSGFPTGVVTEAFF. In DNA form, the CDR3 reads TGTGCCTGGAGTGGGTTCCCGACAGGGGTTGTGACTGAAGCTTTCTTT.

This clone was seen more than once but under ten times. The rearrangement links TRBV7-4 to TRBJ2-7; 8 bases line up with TRBD1. The V segment lost 5 bases and the J segment 2 bases; nucleotides outside the gene matches: 5. This CDR3 region has 14 residues. CDR1 SGHVT and CDR2 SQSDAQ come from the germline V gene. The CDR3 reads CASSTTGAPYEQYF. The CDR3 DNA reads as TGTGCCAGCAGCACGACAGGGGCTCCCTACGAGCAGTACTTC. The full variable domain, in which reference TRBV7-4 and TRBJ2-7 provide the parts outside the CDR3, is GAGVSQSPRYKVAKRGRDVALRCDSISGHVTLYWYRQTLGQGSEVLTYSQSDAQRDKSGRPSGRFSAERPERSVSTLKIQRTEQGDSAVYLCASSTTGAPYEQYFGPGTRLTVT.

This clone was seen only a few times. The chain employs TRBV5-6 and TRBJ1-1, with 8 bases lining up with TRBD1. This CDR3 is 16 amino acids long. Germline V gene data show CDR1 as SGHDT and CDR2 as YYEEEE. V gave up 2 bases and J gave up 4 bases; unmatched junction bases: 10. CDR3 protein: CASSLELTGVGTEAFF. The CDR3 bases are TGTGCCAGCAGCTTAGAACTGACAGGGGTCGGCACTGAAGCTTTCTTT.

The chain links TRBV6-9 to TRBJ1-4; maybe TRBD1 (5 bases). Trimming took 6 bases from V and 5 from J, leaving 13 bases between them. The CDR3 spans 14 residues. The germline V gene has CDR1 MNHGY and CDR2 SVAAGI. This chain's CDR3 is CASRGVGLNEKLFF. In DNA form, the CDR3 reads TGTGCCAGCAGGGGGGTCGGTCTCAATGAAAAACTGTTTTTT.

The chain is built from TRBV30 and TRBJ1-1, with D perhaps TRBD1 (5 bases). V gave up 1 base and J gave up 3 bases, with 12 bases separating them. Germline CDR1 reads GTSNPN; CDR2 reads SVGIG (reference sequence). The CDR3 has 14 residues. CDR3 protein: CAWSAYGAHTEAFF. The CDR3 bases are TGTGCCTGGAGTGCCTATGGGGCGCACACTGAAGCTTTCTTT.

V usage is TRBV5-4 and J usage is TRBJ1-4, with no clear D. The V end was cut by 2 bases, the J end by 7 bases, with 9 bases between. Looked up from germline, CDR1 is SGHNT and CDR2 is YYREEE (reference sequence). The CDR3 is 13 residues long. For the CDR3, the DNA is TGTGCCAGCAGCTTCGGGTCCGTTGAAAAACTGTTTTTT. It specifies CASSFGSVEKLFF.

The chain has TRBV19 and TRBJ2-1; 8 bases are a match to TRBD2. Germline trimming cut 5 bases from V and 15 bases from J; bases unmatched to any gene: 15. CDR3 length: 14 amino acids. Germline V lookup: CDR1 LNHDA, CDR2 SQIVND (reference sequence). This chain's CDR3 is CASSLTQGRGARFF. CDR3 DNA sequence: TGTGCCAGTAGTCTAACGCAGGGGCGGGGGGCCCGGTTCTTC. Full variable domain (outside the CDR3, taken from reference TRBV19 and TRBJ2-1): DGGITQSPKYLFRKEGQNVTLSCEQNLNHDAMYWYRQDPGQGLRLIYYSQIVNDFQKGDIAEGYSVSREKKESFPLTVTSAQKNPTAFYLCASSLTQGRGARFFGPGTRLTVL.

With respect to this clone: A read error likely explains this, since a far larger clone differs by one base. The chain is built from TRBV5-8 and TRBJ2-2; 7 bases line up with TRBD2. The CDR3 has 18 residues. V dropped 4 bases and J dropped 6; count of bases not matched to a gene: 18. Germline V lookup: CDR1 SGHTS, CDR2 YDEGEE. Here the CDR3 DNA reads TGTGCCAGCAGCCAAGATAGAATTGGGGGAGGGCCCGCCGGGGAGCTGTTTTTT. This gives the protein CASSQDRIGGGPAGELFF.

To note about this clone: A far bigger clonotype differs at one base, so this is likely a read error. The chain uses TRBV5-6 and TRBJ2-7; perhaps TRBD2 as D (5 bases). This CDR3 region has 15 residues. CDR1 is SGHDT, CDR2 YYEEEE, per germline. The CDR3 loop is CASSLGVPYNSPLHF. The CDR3 DNA reads as TGTGCCAGCAGCCTGGGAGTTCCCTATAATTCACCCCTCCACTTC.

On this clone itself: A read error likely explains this, since a far larger clone differs by one base. J is TRBJ2-7 and V is TRBV1; TRBD1 is the table's D call and was not checked against the DNA. TRBV1 is shown as a pseudogene. This CDR3 spans 15 amino acids. Written as DNA, the CDR3 is TGCACCAGCAGCCAAGAGAGGGGGCTTGAGTACGAGCAGTACTTC. This sequence encodes CTSSQERGLEYEQYF.

As concerns this clone: It differs at one base from a far larger clone, so likely a read error. V is TRBV15 and J is TRBJ2-1, with TRBD2 matching 8 bases. The CDR3 consists of 14 residues. After removal of 6 bases from V and 6 bases from J, the junction contained 7 bases not matched to a gene. Germline V gives CDR1 LNHNV, CDR2 YYDKDF (reference sequence). In DNA form, the CDR3 reads TGTGCCACCAGGGGGACTAGAGGTCTCAATGAGCAGTTCTTC. Translating it yields CATRGTRGLNEQFF. Combining the CDR3 with reference TRBV15 and TRBJ2-1 gives the whole variable domain DAMVIQNPRYQVTQFGKPVTLSCSQTLNHNVMYWYQQKSSQAPKLLFHYYDKDFNNEADTPDNFQSRRPNTSFCFLDIRSPGLGDTAMYLCATRGTRGLNEQFFGPGTRLTVL.

This chain joins TRBV11-1 and TRBJ2-2; D is unresolved. This CDR3 has 14 amino acids. CDR1 SGHAT and CDR2 FQDESV come from the germline V gene (reference sequence). The V and J ends lost 5 bases and 1 base respectively, with 8 bases between them. The CDR3 loop is CASSEGLNTGELFF. The DNA for the CDR3 is TGTGCCAGCAGCGAAGGGTTGAACACCGGGGAGCTGTTTTTT.

This clone showed up just a few times. Only one base separates this from a far larger clonotype, so it likely reflects a read error. The chain joins TRBV5-1 to TRBJ2-2; the D is unclear. The CDR3 is 14 amino acids. CDR1 is SGHRS and CDR2 is YFSETQ in the germline V gene. Trimming removed 4 bases at V and 1 base at J, with 8 bases between. In DNA, the CDR3 is TGCGCCAGCAGCGAAGGGTTGAACACCGGGGAGCTGTTTTTT. It translates to CASSEGLNTGELFF.

In its sample, this clone ranks as large. The genes are TRBV4-1 and TRBJ2-2; TRBD1 aligns across 11 bases. The CDR3 is made up of 15 amino acids. V shed 5 bases and J 7 bases; nucleotides not matched to a gene: 6. Germline values: CDR1 MGHRA, CDR2 YSYEKL. In nucleotides, the CDR3 is TGCGCCAGCAGCTACGGACAGGGGGCGGTCGGGGAGCTGTTTTTT. Translation: CASSYGQGAVGELFF.

The rearrangement joins TRBV6-5 to TRBJ2-7; D gene ambiguous. This CDR3 has 12 amino acids. V was shortened by 6 bases and J by 0 bases, with 6 bases between the two germline ends. Germline CDR1 is MNHEY and CDR2 is SVGAGI. The CDR3 loop is CASSLTSYEQYF. DNA for the CDR3: TGTGCCAGCAGCCTGACCTCCTACGAGCAGTACTTC.

This clone was found a few times. This sequence joins TRBV7-8 and TRBJ1-1; 8 nucleotides agree with TRBD1. Germline values: CDR1 SGHVS, CDR2 FQNEAQ. The junction had 14 bases not matched to a gene; V was cut back by 5 bases and J by 0 bases. CDR3 length: 18 amino acids. In nucleotides, the CDR3 is TGTGCCAGCAGCCGAACGATGGGAGAACAGGGGGTGAACACTGAAGCTTTCTTT. Residues: CASSRTMGEQGVNTEAFF. The variable domain in full, completed from reference TRBV7-8 and TRBJ1-1, reads GAGVSQSPRYKVAKRGQDVALRCDPISGHVSLFWYQQALGQGPEFLTYFQNEAQLDKSGLPSDRFFAERPEGSVSTLKIQRTQQEDSAVYLCASSRTMGEQGVNTEAFFGQGTRLTVV.

In regard to this clone: With only one base between it and a far larger clone, this is likely a read error. This chain uses TRBV4-2 with TRBJ2-2; D gene uncertain. Looked up from germline, CDR1 is LGHNA and CDR2 is YNFKEQ. This CDR3 has 14 residues. Here the CDR3 DNA reads TGTGCCAGCAGCGAAGGGTTGAACAGCGGGGAGCTGTTTTTT. This gives the protein CASSEGLNSGELFF.

This clone came up a few times. A read error is likely here: a far larger clone is one base away. The chain joins TRBV1 to TRBJ2-7; TRBD2, the D gene given by the table, was not confirmed from the DNA. TRBV1 is termed a pseudogene. The CDR3 loop spans 16 amino acids. CDR3 in DNA: TGCACCAGCAGCCTCACTACAGCGGATCCTCCCTACGAGCAGTACTTC. The encoded protein is CTSSLTTADPPYEQYF.

A note on this clone: The likely explanation is a read error, given a far larger clone one base away. This sample includes further DNA sequences coding for the same CDR3. This sequence joins TRBV6-5 and TRBJ2-2, with 11 bases fitting TRBD1. V was clipped by 6 bases and J by 7 bases; unmatched bases: 7. Per germline, CDR1 MNHEY and CDR2 SVGAGI. There are 15 residues in the CDR3. This chain's CDR3 is CASSYGQGAVGELFF. CDR3 nucleotide sequence: TGTGCCAGCAGCTACGGACAGGGGGCGGTCGGGGAGCTGTTTTTT.

This chain connects TRBV18 to TRBJ2-1; 11 nucleotides match TRBD1. CDR3 length: 16 residues. The V and J ends lost 3 bases and 7 bases, in that order; junction bases with no gene match: 8. In germline, CDR1 is KGHSH, CDR2 LQKENI. The CDR3 protein is CASSPMDRGRLNEQFF. The CDR3 coding sequence is TGTGCCAGCTCACCGATGGACAGGGGGCGGCTAAATGAGCAGTTCTTC.

Concerning this clone itself: Germline is not matched at one junction end, which may reflect a read error. V usage is TRBV5-8 and J usage is TRBJ1-2, with no clear D. The germline V gene encodes CDR1 SGHTS and CDR2 YDEGEE. The CDR3 loop spans 14 amino acids. CDR3 bases: TGTTCCAGCAGCTTGTCTGATGTCAACTATGGCTACACCTTC. Its protein product is CSSSLSDVNYGYTF.

This clone is termed large. The V call is TRBV5-6, the J call TRBJ1-2, with unresolved D. This CDR3 comprises 11 residues. With 2 bases removed from V and 10 bases from J, the gap between germline ends came to 9 bases. Germline CDR1 SGHDT, CDR2 YYEEEE. The CDR3 loop is CASSFHQFYTF. In nucleotides, the CDR3 is TGTGCCAGCAGCTTTCACCAATTCTACACCTTC.

This clone appeared a few times. The chain couples TRBV7-4 to TRBJ1-1, with 8 bases aligning to TRBD1. With V trimmed by 5 bases and J by 0 bases, 14 bases remained unmatched. CDR3 size: 18 residues. Germline assignment: CDR1 SGHVT and CDR2 SQSDAQ. CDR3 nucleotides: TGTGCCAGCAGCCGAACGATGGGAGAACAGGGGGTGAACACTGAAGCTTTCTTT. This encodes CASSRTMGEQGVNTEAFF.

This clone came up a few times. At one boundary the junction diverges from the germline segment, which might be a read error. The chain links TRBV5-5 to TRBJ2-2, with TRBD2 matching 7 bases. From germline, CDR1 is SGHKS and CDR2 YYEKEE (reference sequence). CDR3 length: 18 amino acids. The CDR3 loop is CASSQDRIGGGPAGELFF. CDR3 nucleotides: TGCGCCAGCAGCCAAGATAGAATTGGGGGAGGGCCCGCCGGGGAGCTGTTTTTT.

V and J are TRBV6-8 and TRBJ2-2; 9 bases agree with TRBD1. CDR3 length: 15 amino acids. Germline CDR1 MNHGY, CDR2 SAAAGT. V was clipped by 2 bases and J by 4 bases; unmatched bases: 2. As DNA, the CDR3 is TGTGCCAGCAGTTACCTGACAGGGGGCACCGGGGAGCTGTTTTTT. Residues: CASSYLTGGTGELFF.

The chain employs TRBV5-2 and TRBJ2-2; TRBD2 is taken as the D call from the table, unchecked against the DNA. TRBV5-2 is classified as a pseudogene. The CDR3 covers 15 residues. The CDR3 spells CASSFMSSGTGELFF. For the CDR3, the DNA is TGTGCCAGCAGCTTCATGTCGAGCGGGACCGGGGAGCTGTTTTTT.

This clone is categorized as large. The chain has TRBV2 and TRBJ2-5, with D unresolved. Germline V CDR1 and CDR2: SNHLY, FYNNEI. The ends were cut back, 3 bases at V and 0 bases at J, with 8 bases in the middle. The CDR3 extends over 14 amino acids. The CDR3 nucleotides are TGTGCCAGCAGTGAGGGATCGTACCAAGAGACCCAGTACTTC. Translating gives CASSEGSYQETQYF.

This sequence joins TRBV21-1 and TRBJ2-5; the table gives TRBD2 as D, unverified against the DNA. The DNA matches TRBJ2-7 better at its end, which makes the J call doubtful. TRBV21-1 is noted as a pseudogene. CDR3 length: 16 residues. The CDR3 loop reads CASSRLLAHVLDEQYF. In DNA form, the CDR3 reads TGTGCCAGCAGCAGATTGCTAGCTCACGTGTTAGACGAGCAGTACTTC.

Details on this clone: This likely came from a read error, as a far larger clone is one base away. This CDR3 is also generated by other DNA sequences in the sample. The CDR3 here is CASSYLTGGTGELFF. CDR3 in DNA: TGTGCCAGCAGTTACCTGACAGGGGGGACCGGGGAGCTGTTTTTT. V and J are TRBV6-5 and TRBJ2-2, with 9 bases that match TRBD1. The V gene's germline CDR1 is MNHEY and CDR2 SVGAGI. The CDR3 runs to 15 residues. V gave up 2 bases and J gave up 5 bases; unmatched junction bases: 3.

Turning to this clone: With a far larger clone one base away, a read error is the likely cause. The V and J genes are TRBV4-1 and TRBJ2-2, with 11 bases matching TRBD1. CDR3 length equals 15 residues. CDR1 and CDR2 from the germline V gene are MGHRA and YSYEKL. CDR3 bases: TGCGCCAGCAGCTACGGACAGGGGGCGGTCGGGGAGCCGTTTTTT. This sequence encodes CASSYGQGAVGEPFF.